This is a list of T cell receptor beta chains from one sample in a study of CXCR3-negative and CXCR3-positive naive CD8 T cells. TCRdb reprocessed the 5' RACE reads, keeping one entry per CDR3 protein, no DNA. The sample has roughly 120,000 distinct CDR3 sequences. What was sequenced was naive CXCR3+ CD8+ T cells from blood. These receptors were collected from a human donor in good health. Some clones in this sample may be carry-over from other donors' samples. CDR3s include the opening cysteine and the closing phenylalanine or tryptophan. Fields, in order: V gene, J gene, CDR3 protein.

>TRBV7-9|TRBJ2-7
CASSSDPGQGYEQYF
>TRBV30|TRBJ2-5
CAWSVEEQGMSRYGETQYF
>TRBV27|TRBJ2-6
CASSRGAGANVLTF
>TRBV29-1|TRBJ2-1
CSVLGEVNEQFF
>TRBV7-2|TRBJ2-7
CASSLGGQTYEQYF
>TRBV27|TRBJ1-2
CASSSRSGVYGYTF
>TRBV4-2|TRBJ1-1
CASGPVSENTEAFF
>TRBV12-3/TRBV12-4|TRBJ2-5
CASSFSQETQYF
>TRBV24-1|TRBJ2-1
CATMRLAPASSYNEQFF
>TRBV12-3/TRBV12-4|TRBJ2-7
CASSPSSDYEQYF
>TRBV27|TRBJ2-1
CASSLGHFNEQFF
>TRBV7-6|TRBJ1-2
CASSPRDTWDYGYTF
>TRBV12-3/TRBV12-4|TRBJ2-2
CASMPLGRTLNTGELFF
>TRBV27|TRBJ2-2
CASSLEENTGELFF
>TRBV11-3|TRBJ1-1
CASSPPGAGWAEAFF
>TRBV3-1|TRBJ2-7
CASSLVRKTYEQYF
>TRBV20-1|TRBJ2-1
CSAREGPAPYNEQFF
>TRBV20-1|TRBJ2-7
CSARGQYSYEQYF
>TRBV29-1|TRBJ2-6
CSVTTGIGANVLTF
>TRBV6-5|TRBJ1-1
CASSEGQGITEAFF
>TRBV5-6|TRBJ1-3
CASSDPGDSGNTIYF
>TRBV13|TRBJ2-7
CASSPGLGGSYEQYF
>TRBV5-1|TRBJ2-1
CASSSWTGVYNEQFF
>TRBV20-1|TRBJ2-1
CSAMLLERKNEQFF
>TRBV5-1|TRBJ2-1
CASSVTSGGYNEQFF